Reported below is one TCR beta chain. Antigen: not known. TCRdb called the 5' RACE reads again in MiXCR, with one record for every CDR3 protein. Of 400,000 to 650,000 distinct CDR3 sequences listed, 20% to 25% are singletons. The data were obtained in a study of T cells after yellow fever vaccination. General study results and limits: On re-exposure, the response was weaker but peaked faster, at day 5 versus 15.

Trimming stripped 6 bases from V and 0 bases from J, with 15 bases between. The CDR3 totals 16 residues. Germline V gene sequence: CDR1 SGHNT, CDR2 YYREEE (reference sequence). V usage is TRBV5-4 and J usage is TRBJ2-2; D is uncertain. The TCR comes from a man in his late teens or twenties who received the YFV17D yellow fever vaccine. Material: PBMCs, obtained 21 days after the first yellow fever vaccination. Written as DNA, the CDR3 is TGTGCCAGCACCCAGGACGGCAAGCCGAACACCGGGGAGCTGTTTTTT. Its translation: CASTQDGKPNTGELFF.